This is a list of T cell receptor beta chains from one sample in a study of blood T cell repertoires in COVID-19. Generated by immunoSEQ multiplex PCR, the TCRdb table keeps only in-frame clones and is missing some. The sample lists approximately 210,000 clones, roughly 80% occurring once. What was sequenced was peripheral blood. These receptors were obtained from a man between 60 and 75 years old with COVID-19, enrolled during active disease. Both conserved end residues are part of each CDR3. Fields, in order: J gene, D gene, V gene, clone size, CDR3 DNA, CDR3 protein. A D gene is named only where the DNA matches it firmly. A row's size may be missing; if present it is once, few, many or a size class.

J: TRBJ1-2
D: TRBD1
V: TRBV19
size: NA
DNA: TGTGCCAGTAGAAAACCGGGACAGGGTTCTGGCTACACCTTC
CDR3: CASRKPGQGSGYTF

J: TRBJ1-2
D: TRBD1
V: TRBV6-6
size: once
DNA: TGTGCCAGCAGCCTTAGACAGGGCGTCTATGGCTACACCTTC
CDR3: CASSLRQGVYGYTF

J: TRBJ2-5
D: TRBD1
V: TRBV19
size: NA
DNA: TGTGCCAGTAGTATAAACAGGGGAGAGACCCAGTACTTC
CDR3: CASSINRGETQYF

J: TRBJ2-5
D: TRBD2
V: TRBV2
size: NA
DNA: TGTGCCAGCACTGAACCACTAGCGGGAGGAGAGACCCAGTACTTC
CDR3: CASTEPLAGGETQYF

J: TRBJ1-1
D: NA
V: TRBV30
size: NA
DNA: TGTGCCTGGAGTGTCGTGGTCGCGGGGGGTGAAGCTTTCTTT
CDR3: CAWSVVVAGGEAFF

J: TRBJ2-7
D: NA
V: TRBV6-5
size: NA
DNA: TGTGCCAGCAGTTCGACTTCCTACGAGCAGTACTTC
CDR3: CASSSTSYEQYF

J: TRBJ2-1
D: TRBD2
V: TRBV3-1/TRBV3-2
size: NA
DNA: TGTGCCAGCAGCCAAGCGGCGGGGGGATACAATGAGCAGTTCTTC
CDR3: CASSQAAGGYNEQFF

J: TRBJ2-1
D: TRBD2
V: TRBV14
size: NA
DNA: TGTGCCAGCAGGACTAGCGGGAGGGGCAATGAGCAGTTCTTC
CDR3: CASRTSGRGNEQFF

J: TRBJ2-6
D: NA
V: TRBV6-5
size: NA
DNA: TGTGCCAGCAGGATTACTTCTGGGGCCAACGTCCTGACTTTC
CDR3: CASRITSGANVLTF

J: TRBJ1-5
D: NA
V: TRBV6-1
size: NA
DNA: TGTGCCAGTAGTGAAGTCGGGGATCAGCCCCAGCATTTT
CDR3: CASSEVGDQPQHF

J: TRBJ1-5
D: NA
V: TRBV19
size: NA
DNA: TGTGCCAGTAGTCCTAGTCATAGCAATCAGCCCCAGCATTTT
CDR3: CASSPSHSNQPQHF

J: TRBJ1-3
D: NA
V: TRBV2
size: NA
DNA: TGTGCCAGCAGTGAAGTAGGAATAGCGGGAAACACCATATATTTT
CDR3: CASSEVGIAGNTIYF

J: TRBJ1-3
D: NA
V: TRBV3-1/TRBV3-2
size: NA
DNA: TGTGCCAGCAGCCCGACAGTCCTCAGGGCTGGAAACACCATATATTTT
CDR3: CASSPTVLRAGNTIYF

J: TRBJ1-5
D: NA
V: TRBV9
size: few
DNA: TGTGCCAGCAGCCGTGAGGGGGAGCGAAATCAGCCCCAGCATTTT
CDR3: CASSREGERNQPQHF

J: TRBJ2-4
D: NA
V: TRBV3-1/TRBV3-2
size: NA
DNA: TGTGCCAGCAGCCAAGAATGGCAAAACATTCAGTACTTC
CDR3: CASSQEWQNIQYF

J: TRBJ1-3
D: NA
V: TRBV30
size: NA
DNA: TGTGCCTGGAAGCTCGCCTCTGGAAACACCATATATTTT
CDR3: CAWKLASGNTIYF

J: TRBJ2-1
D: TRBD1
V: TRBV5-8
size: few
DNA: TGTGCCAGCAGGAACCGGGACAGGGGGCGTGGGGGCTCCTACAATGAGCAGTTCTTC
CDR3: CASRNRDRGRGGSYNEQFF

J: TRBJ1-1
D: TRBD1
V: TRBV10-3
size: NA
DNA: TGTGCCATCACCGGAGACAGGGGGCGAAACACTGAAGCTTTCTTT
CDR3: CAITGDRGRNTEAFF

J: TRBJ2-7
D: NA
V: TRBV6-5
size: once
DNA: TGTGCCAGCAGTCTCGACAGCAACTACTACGAGCAGTACTTC
CDR3: CASSLDSNYYEQYF

J: TRBJ2-1
D: NA
V: TRBV7-9
size: NA
DNA: TGTGCCAGCAGCTTAGCAGGAGGGGATGAGCAGTTCTTC
CDR3: CASSLAGGDEQFF

J: TRBJ2-7
D: TRBD2
V: TRBV18
size: once
DNA: TGTGCCAGCTCACCAGCTAGCGGGGACTACGAGCAGTACTTC
CDR3: CASSPASGDYEQYF

J: TRBJ1-2
D: NA
V: TRBV21-1
size: NA
DNA: TGTGCCAGCAGCAAACGACTGCCCTACACCTTC
CDR3: CASSKRLPYTF

J: TRBJ1-2
D: TRBD1
V: TRBV10-3
size: NA
DNA: TGTGCCATCAGTGCAGGACAGGGAAGGGGCTACACCTTC
CDR3: CAISAGQGRGYTF

J: TRBJ1-2
D: TRBD1
V: TRBV2
size: once
DNA: TGTGCCAGCAGTCCGACAGGGTCCGCTGGCTACACCTTC
CDR3: CASSPTGSAGYTF

J: TRBJ1-2
D: TRBD1
V: TRBV5-1
size: NA
DNA: TGCGCCAGCAGCCTCCGGACAGGGGTGAGCTATGGCTACACCTTC
CDR3: CASSLRTGVSYGYTF

J: TRBJ1-6
D: TRBD1
V: TRBV14
size: once
DNA: TGTGCCAGCAGCTACAGGGGGCGAAATTCACCCCTCCACTTT
CDR3: CASSYRGRNSPLHF

J: TRBJ2-7
D: TRBD1
V: TRBV2
size: many
DNA: TGTGCCAGCGTAAGACAGGGACAGTCCTACGAGCAGTACTTC
CDR3: CASVRQGQSYEQYF

J: TRBJ1-3
D: TRBD1
V: TRBV3-1/TRBV3-2
size: NA
DNA: TGTGCCAGCAGCTCCAGGACAGGGCAGACCGGAAACACCATATATTTT
CDR3: CASSSRTGQTGNTIYF

J: TRBJ1-4
D: NA
V: TRBV7-8
size: NA
DNA: TGTGCCAGCAGTATAGAGGGCCGAAATGAAAAACTGTTTTTT
CDR3: CASSIEGRNEKLFF

J: TRBJ2-2
D: TRBD2
V: TRBV5-4
size: NA
DNA: TGTGCCAGCAGCTCCATCCACGGGGGGACGAACACCGGGGAGCTGTTTTTT
CDR3: CASSSIHGGTNTGELFF

J: TRBJ2-3
D: TRBD1
V: TRBV4-2
size: NA
DNA: TGTGCCAGCAGCCAAGATCGAGTCGTAGGGACAGGGCACCCAGATACGCAGTATTTT
CDR3: CASSQDRVVGTGHPDTQYF

J: TRBJ1-1
D: TRBD1
V: TRBV29-1
size: NA
DNA: TGCAGCATTTTTGACAGGGGGCAGGGGAGGACTGAAGCTTTCTTT
CDR3: CSIFDRGQGRTEAFF

J: TRBJ2-5
D: NA
V: TRBV28
size: NA
DNA: TGTGCCAGCATTAAATTCCGTCGGGGGGAGACCCAGTACTTC
CDR3: CASIKFRRGETQYF

J: TRBJ2-7
D: TRBD2
V: TRBV3-1/TRBV3-2
size: NA
DNA: TGTGCCAGCAGCTCCAGACTAGCGGGAGCCCACGAGCAGTACTTC
CDR3: CASSSRLAGAHEQYF

J: TRBJ1-2
D: TRBD1
V: TRBV18
size: NA
DNA: TGTGCCAGCTCACCCGGGACAGGCGGTTCGGTTGATGGCTACACCTTC
CDR3: CASSPGTGGSVDGYTF

J: TRBJ1-4
D: NA
V: TRBV3-1/TRBV3-2
size: NA
DNA: TGTGCCAGCAGCCATTTTGGGTTGACGGGAAGTAATGAAAAACTGTTTTTT
CDR3: CASSHFGLTGSNEKLFF

J: TRBJ1-1
D: TRBD1
V: TRBV5-6
size: NA
DNA: TGTGCCAGCAGGGACCGGGACAGAAACACTGAAGCTTTCTTT
CDR3: CASRDRDRNTEAFF

J: TRBJ2-5
D: TRBD1
V: TRBV14
size: NA
DNA: TGTGCCAGCAGCGGGACAGGGGCGGCCCAGTACTTC
CDR3: CASSGTGAAQYF

J: TRBJ2-2
D: TRBD1
V: TRBV30
size: NA
DNA: TGTGCCTGGAGTGACCGGGACAGCCACTTCTTGAACACCGGGGAGCTGTTTTTT
CDR3: CAWSDRDSHFLNTGELFF

J: TRBJ1-1
D: NA
V: TRBV10-3
size: NA
DNA: TGTGCCATCAGTGAGTCGGACAGCTACACTGAAGCTTTCTTT
CDR3: CAISESDSYTEAFF

J: TRBJ1-6
D: NA
V: TRBV3-1/TRBV3-2
size: once
DNA: TGTGCCAGCAGCCAAGAGCAACTCTCCTATAATTCACCCCTCCACTTT
CDR3: CASSQEQLSYNSPLHF

J: TRBJ1-1
D: TRBD1
V: TRBV12-3/TRBV12-4
size: NA
DNA: TGTGCCAGCAGTTTTAGGGGGCTCACTGAAGCTTTCTTT
CDR3: CASSFRGLTEAFF